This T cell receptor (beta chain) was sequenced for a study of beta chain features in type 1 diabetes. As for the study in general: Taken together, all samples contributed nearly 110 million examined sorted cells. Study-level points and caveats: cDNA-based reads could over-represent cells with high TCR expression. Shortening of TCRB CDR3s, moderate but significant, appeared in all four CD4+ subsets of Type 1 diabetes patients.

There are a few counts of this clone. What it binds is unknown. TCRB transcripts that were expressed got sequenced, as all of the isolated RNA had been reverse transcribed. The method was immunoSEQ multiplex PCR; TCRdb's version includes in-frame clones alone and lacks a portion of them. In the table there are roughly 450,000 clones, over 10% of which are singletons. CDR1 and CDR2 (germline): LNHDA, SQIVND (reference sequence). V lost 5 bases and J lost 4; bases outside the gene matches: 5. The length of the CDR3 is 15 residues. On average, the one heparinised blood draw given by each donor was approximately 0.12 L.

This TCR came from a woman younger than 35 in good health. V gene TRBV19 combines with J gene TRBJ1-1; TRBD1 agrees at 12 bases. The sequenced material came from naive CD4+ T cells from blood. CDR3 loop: CASSFRDRGRTEAFF. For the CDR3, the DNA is TGTGCCAGTAGTTTCCGGGACAGGGGGCGCACTGAAGCTTTCTTT.